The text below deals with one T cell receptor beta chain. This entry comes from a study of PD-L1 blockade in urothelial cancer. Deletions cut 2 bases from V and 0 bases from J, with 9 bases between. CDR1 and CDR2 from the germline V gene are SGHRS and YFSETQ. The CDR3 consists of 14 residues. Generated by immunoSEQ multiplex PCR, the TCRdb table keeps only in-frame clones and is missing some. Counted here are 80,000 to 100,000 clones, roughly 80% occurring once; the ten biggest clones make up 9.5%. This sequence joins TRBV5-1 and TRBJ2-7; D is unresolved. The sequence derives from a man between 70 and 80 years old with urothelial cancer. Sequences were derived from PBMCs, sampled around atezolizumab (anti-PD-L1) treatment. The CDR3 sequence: CASSFMTSSYEQYF. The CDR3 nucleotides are TGCGCCAGCAGCTTTATGACAAGCTCCTACGAGCAGTACTTC.